This T cell receptor (beta chain) comes out of a study of CD8 T cells in Susac syndrome. It was negative isolation that provided the CD8+ and CD4+ T cells, whereas TEMRA cells were enriched by FACS. Reverse transcription used about 0.5 to 1 ug RNA and random hexamers. TCRdb re-called the immunoSEQ multiplex PCR reads through MiXCR, storing one row per CDR3 protein. The data contain around 200,000 distinct CDR3 sequences, more than 85% of them seen just once; the ten biggest clones take up 0.082%. This TCR was sampled from a human donor with multiple sclerosis. Specimen: CD4+ T cells from PBMCs.

Here the CDR3 DNA reads TGTGCCAGCAGTCCGACGGGGGGCGCGAGGTATGGCTACACCTTC. This encodes CASSPTGGARYGYTF. The chain is built from TRBV12-3 or TRBV12-4 and TRBJ1-2, with D tentatively TRBD1 (6 bases). The length of the CDR3 is 15 residues. Trimming cost V 5 bases and J 5 bases, with 18 bases left between them.